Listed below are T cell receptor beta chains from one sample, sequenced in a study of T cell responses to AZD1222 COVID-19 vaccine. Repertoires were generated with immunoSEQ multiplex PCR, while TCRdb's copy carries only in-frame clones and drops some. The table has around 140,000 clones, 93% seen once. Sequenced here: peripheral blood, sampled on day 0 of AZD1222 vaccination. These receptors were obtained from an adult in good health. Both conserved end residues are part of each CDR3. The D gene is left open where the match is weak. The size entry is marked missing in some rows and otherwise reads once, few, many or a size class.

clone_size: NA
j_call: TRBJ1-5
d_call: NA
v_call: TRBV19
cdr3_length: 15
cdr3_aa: CASTPIAGVRQPQHF
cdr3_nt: TGTGCCAGTACCCCAATTGCGGGGGTACGGCAGCCCCAGCATTTT

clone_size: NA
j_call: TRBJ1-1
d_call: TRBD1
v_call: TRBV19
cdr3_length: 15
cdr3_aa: CASSTRTGGNTEAFF
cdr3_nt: TGTGCCAGTAGTACCCGGACAGGGGGGAACACTGAAGCTTTCTTT

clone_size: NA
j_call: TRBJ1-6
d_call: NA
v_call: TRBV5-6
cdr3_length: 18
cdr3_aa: CASSPTMYRASGNSPLHF
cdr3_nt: TGTGCCAGCAGCCCTACTATGTACAGGGCGAGCGGCAATTCACCCCTCCACTTT

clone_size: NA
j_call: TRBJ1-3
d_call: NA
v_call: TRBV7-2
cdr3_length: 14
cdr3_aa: CASSLSGSGNTIYF
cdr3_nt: TGTGCCAGCAGCTTATCAGGTTCCGGAAACACCATATATTTT

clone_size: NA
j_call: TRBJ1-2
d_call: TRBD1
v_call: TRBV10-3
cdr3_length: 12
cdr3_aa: CAIRPGQGVETF
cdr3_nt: TGTGCCATCAGACCGGGACAGGGGGTTGAGACCTTC

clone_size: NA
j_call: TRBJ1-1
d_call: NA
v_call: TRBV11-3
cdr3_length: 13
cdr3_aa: CASSLGTNTEAFF
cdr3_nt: TGTGCCAGCAGCTTGGGGACGAACACTGAAGCTTTCTTT

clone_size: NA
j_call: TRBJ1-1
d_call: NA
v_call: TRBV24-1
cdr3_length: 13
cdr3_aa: CATSAGANTEAFF
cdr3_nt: TGTGCCACCAGTGCAGGGGCTAACACTGAAGCTTTCTTT

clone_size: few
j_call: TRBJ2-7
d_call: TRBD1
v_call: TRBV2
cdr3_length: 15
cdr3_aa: CASSEVRQGVSEQYF
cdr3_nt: TGTGCCAGCAGTGAAGTGAGACAGGGTGTGAGCGAGCAGTACTTC

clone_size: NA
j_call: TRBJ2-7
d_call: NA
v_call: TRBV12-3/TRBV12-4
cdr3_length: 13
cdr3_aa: CASSGSVSYEQYF
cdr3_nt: TGTGCCTCAAGCGGGTCCGTCTCCTACGAGCAGTACTTC

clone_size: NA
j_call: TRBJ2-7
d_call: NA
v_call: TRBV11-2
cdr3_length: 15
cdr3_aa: CASSFEPGTYNEQYF
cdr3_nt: TGTGCCAGCAGCTTCGAACCCGGGACCTATAACGAGCAGTACTTC

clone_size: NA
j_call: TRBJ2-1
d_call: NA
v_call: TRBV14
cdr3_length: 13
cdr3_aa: CASSRGNVNEQFF
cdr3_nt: TGTGCCAGCAGCCGGGGGAACGTCAATGAGCAGTTCTTC

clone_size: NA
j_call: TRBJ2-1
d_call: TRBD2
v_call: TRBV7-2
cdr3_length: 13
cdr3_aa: CAGTSGGALEQFF
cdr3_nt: TGTGCCGGGACTAGCGGGGGGGCCCTTGAGCAGTTCTTC

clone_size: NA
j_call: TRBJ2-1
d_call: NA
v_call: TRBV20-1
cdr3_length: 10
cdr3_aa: CSVLVDEQFF
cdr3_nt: TGCAGTGTTTTAGTAGATGAGCAGTTCTTC

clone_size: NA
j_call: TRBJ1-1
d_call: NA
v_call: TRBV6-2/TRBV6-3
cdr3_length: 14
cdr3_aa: CASSPGLGGTEAFF
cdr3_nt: TGTGCCAGCAGCCCCGGCTTGGGGGGGACTGAAGCTTTCTTT

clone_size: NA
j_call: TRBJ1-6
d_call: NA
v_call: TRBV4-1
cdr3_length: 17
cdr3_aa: CASSQDRWVHYNSPLHF
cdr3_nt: TGCGCCAGCAGCCAAGATCGGTGGGTACACTATAATTCACCCCTCCACTTT

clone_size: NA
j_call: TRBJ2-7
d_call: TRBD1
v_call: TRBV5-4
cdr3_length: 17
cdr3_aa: CASSRGTGGDPPYEQYF
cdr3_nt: TGTGCCAGCAGCCGAGGGACAGGGGGTGACCCACCCTACGAGCAGTACTTC

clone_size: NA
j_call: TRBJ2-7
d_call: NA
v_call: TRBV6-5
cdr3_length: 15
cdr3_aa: CASSPSAWSSYEQYF
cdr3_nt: TGTGCCAGCAGTCCGAGTGCTTGGAGCTCCTACGAGCAGTACTTC

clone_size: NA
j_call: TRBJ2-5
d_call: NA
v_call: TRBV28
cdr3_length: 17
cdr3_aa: CASSLQWKDRRPQTQYF
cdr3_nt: TGTGCCAGCAGTTTACAATGGAAGGATAGGAGGCCTCAGACCCAGTACTTC

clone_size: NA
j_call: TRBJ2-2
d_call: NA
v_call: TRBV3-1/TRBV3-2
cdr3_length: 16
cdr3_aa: CASSQGWQGNTGELFF
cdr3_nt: TGTGCCAGCAGCCAAGGGTGGCAGGGAAACACCGGGGAGCTGTTTTTT

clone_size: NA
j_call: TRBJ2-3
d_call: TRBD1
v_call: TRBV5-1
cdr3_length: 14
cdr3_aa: CASSSRTGSDTQYF
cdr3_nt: TGCGCCAGCAGCTCCAGGACAGGGTCAGATACGCAGTATTTT

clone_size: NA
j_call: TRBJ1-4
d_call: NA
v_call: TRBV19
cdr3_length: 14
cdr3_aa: CASRIQASNEKLFF
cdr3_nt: TGTGCCAGTAGGATTCAGGCGTCTAATGAAAAACTGTTTTTT

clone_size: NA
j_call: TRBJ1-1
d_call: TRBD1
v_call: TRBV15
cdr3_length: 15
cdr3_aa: CATSNDRQGRTEAFF
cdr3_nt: TGTGCCACCAGCAACGATAGACAGGGGCGAACTGAAGCTTTCTTT

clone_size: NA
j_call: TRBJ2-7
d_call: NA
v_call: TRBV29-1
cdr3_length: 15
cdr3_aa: CSVEGDRRAPYERYF
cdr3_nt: TGCAGCGTTGAGGGGGATAGGAGGGCCCCCTACGAGCGGTACTTC

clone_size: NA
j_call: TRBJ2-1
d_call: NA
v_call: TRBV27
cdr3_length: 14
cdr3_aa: CASSAPGRSVEQFF
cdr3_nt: TGTGCCAGCAGTGCCCCAGGGAGAAGTGTTGAGCAGTTCTTC

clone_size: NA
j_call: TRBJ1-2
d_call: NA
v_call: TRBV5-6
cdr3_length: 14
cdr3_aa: CASSITQELYGYTF
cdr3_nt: TGTGCCAGCAGCATTACCCAGGAGCTCTATGGCTACACCTTC

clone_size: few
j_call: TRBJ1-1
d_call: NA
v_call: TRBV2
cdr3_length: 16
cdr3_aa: CASTLQESIMNTEAFF
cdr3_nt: TGTGCCAGCACACTACAGGAGTCCATTATGAACACTGAAGCTTTCTTT

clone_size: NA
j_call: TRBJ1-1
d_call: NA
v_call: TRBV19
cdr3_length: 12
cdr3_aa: CASRGRNTEAFF
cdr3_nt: TGTGCCAGTAGGGGGAGGAACACTGAAGCTTTCTTT